Below are 20 T cell receptor beta chains sequenced from a single sample in a study of OX40 agonist ivuxolimab in advanced cancers. TCRdb keeps only in-frame clones here, not all; method: immunoSEQ multiplex PCR. The sample lists tens of thousands of clones, around 85% occurring once. The sequencing here drew on CD4+ or CD8+ T cells sorted from blood, taken in a trial of the OX40 agonist ivuxolimab. These receptors were collected from an adult with an advanced solid tumor such as melanoma, head and neck, liver or kidney cancer.

This chain uses TRBV10-3 with TRBJ1-5; no reliable D call. Germline assignment: CDR1 ENHRY and CDR2 SYGVKD. This CDR3 spans 13 amino acids. V was shortened by 4 bases and J by 3 bases, with 7 bases between the two germline ends. In nucleotides, the CDR3 is TGTGCCATCAGTGTAGGGTTCAATCAGCCCCAGCATTTT. This gives the protein CAISVGFNQPQHF.

The CDR3, as DNA: TGTGCCAGCAGCCAAGATGTCGGGGGCGGCACTGAAGCTTTCTTT. Protein sequence: CASSQDVGGGTEAFF. The chain joins TRBV14 to TRBJ1-1; D possibly corresponds to TRBD1 (6 bases). CDR1 SGHDN and CDR2 FVKESK come from the germline V gene. Trimming removed 0 bases at V and 4 bases at J, with 12 bases between. CDR3 length: 15 residues.

The CDR3 bases are TGTGCCAGTAGTAGCCCGGACTACCGGAGCACAGATACGCAGTATTTT. It specifies CASSSPDYRSTDTQYF. The gene calls are TRBV19 and TRBJ2-3, with D perhaps TRBD2 (6 bases). Germline V lookup: CDR1 LNHDA, CDR2 SQIVND (reference sequence). V lost 4 bases and J 0 bases, leaving 14 bases between the germline ends. The CDR3 extends over 16 amino acids. The complete variable domain, with remaining parts taken from reference TRBV19 and TRBJ2-3, reads DGGITQSPKYLFRKEGQNVTLSCEQNLNHDAMYWYRQDPGQGLRLIYYSQIVNDFQKGDIAEGYSVSREKKESFPLTVTSAQKNPTAFYLCASSSPDYRSTDTQYFGPGTRLTVL.

The CDR3 DNA is TGCGCCAGCAGCCAAACCCCTAGCGGGGGGCAGTATTTT. Translation: CASSQTPSGGQYF. The chain joins TRBV4-3 to TRBJ2-3, with TRBD2 matching 10 bases. The CDR3 contains 13 residues. V was clipped by 2 bases and J by 11 bases; unmatched bases: 4. The germline CDR1 and CDR2 sequences are LGHNA and YSLEER.

The chain carries TRBV10-3 and TRBJ2-7, with D possibly being TRBD1 (6 bases). Germline V lookup: CDR1 ENHRY, CDR2 SYGVKD. With 10 bases removed from V and 3 bases from J, the gap between germline ends came to 25 bases. The CDR3 is 16 amino acids. The CDR3 DNA reads TGTGCCACCACAAATGAGATCCGGACAGCCTACTACGAGCAGTACTTC. Its translation: CATTNEIRTAYYEQYF.

The sample holds a few counts of this clone. The gene calls are TRBV6-6 and TRBJ2-1, with D tentatively TRBD2 (7 bases). V lost 10 bases to trimming and J lost 0 bases, with 13 bases between them. Per the germline V gene, CDR1 is MNHNY and CDR2 is SVGAGI (reference sequence). The CDR3 is made up of 14 amino acids. The DNA for the CDR3 is TGTGCCACCGAAGGGGGGGCCTCCTACAATGAGCAGTTCTTC. Translation: CATEGGASYNEQFF.

This clone was seen only once. The CDR3 DNA reads TGTGCCAGCAGCCTGTGGGGCAGGGGGAACACTGAAGCTTTCTTT. Encoded protein: CASSLWGRGNTEAFF. The rearrangement links TRBV7-9 to TRBJ1-1, with a possible D match to TRBD1 (6 bases). V was shortened by 5 bases and J by 1 base, with 14 bases between the two germline ends. The CDR3 is 15 amino acids. Germline lookup yields CDR1 SEHNR and CDR2 FQNEAQ (reference sequence).

This sequence joins TRBV7-9 and TRBJ1-2; D perhaps matches TRBD1 (6 bases). The germline gives CDR1 SEHNR, CDR2 FQNEAQ (reference sequence). The length of the CDR3 is 13 residues. V was trimmed by 5 bases and J by 2 bases, leaving 9 bases between them. In DNA, the CDR3 is TGTGCCAGCAGCCCCACAGGGAACTATGGCTACACCTTC. Translated: CASSPTGNYGYTF.

The chain has TRBV6-5 and TRBJ1-2; D gene ambiguous. The CDR3 is 15 residues long. Trimming stripped 7 bases from V and 2 bases from J, with 17 bases between. Per germline, CDR1 MNHEY and CDR2 SVGAGI. The CDR3 reads CASNKGEGSNYGYTF. The CDR3 coding sequence is TGTGCCAGCAACAAAGGTGAAGGGTCGAACTATGGCTACACCTTC.

The chain carries TRBV19 and TRBJ2-3; D may correspond to TRBD1 or TRBD2 (5 bases each). Trimming took 8 bases from V and 0 from J, leaving 27 bases between them. Per the germline V gene, CDR1 is LNHDA and CDR2 is SQIVND (reference sequence). The CDR3 sequence is 19 residues long. The CDR3 protein is CASVMEDRGGNPSTDTQYF. The CDR3 DNA reads TGTGCCAGTGTCATGGAGGATCGGGGCGGAAACCCCAGCACAGATACGCAGTATTTT.

In nucleotides, the CDR3 is TGTGCCAGCAGCTTAGGAACGAGGGTTTTTGGGCCTTACTATGGCTACACCTTC. It translates to CASSLGTRVFGPYYGYTF. The chain joins TRBV7-8 to TRBJ1-2; D unclear. The V end was cut by 1 base, the J end by 3 bases, with 21 bases between. The CDR3 covers 18 residues. Germline assignment: CDR1 SGHVS and CDR2 FQNEAQ. Full variable domain (outside the CDR3, taken from reference TRBV7-8 and TRBJ1-2): GAGVSQSPRYKVAKRGQDVALRCDPISGHVSLFWYQQALGQGPEFLTYFQNEAQLDKSGLPSDRFFAERPEGSVSTLKIQRTQQEDSAVYLCASSLGTRVFGPYYGYTFGSGTRLTVV.

Only a few counts were recorded for this clone. CDR3 DNA: TGTGCCAGTAAGGATGGCAGGGGCCCTGGGGGCTACACCTTC. Translation: CASKDGRGPGGYTF. The chain links TRBV19 to TRBJ1-2, with D possibly matching TRBD1 (6 bases). The CDR3 is 14 residues long. The germline CDR1 and CDR2 sequences are LNHDA and SQIVND (reference sequence). V was shortened by 7 bases and J by 8 bases, with 20 bases between the two germline ends.

The rearrangement links TRBV5-4 to TRBJ2-5; 7 nucleotides agree with TRBD1. Germline CDR1 and CDR2: SGHNT and YYREEE (reference sequence). With V trimmed by 4 bases and J by 2 bases, 5 bases remained unmatched. The CDR3 covers 14 residues. The CDR3 is CASSLGTAQETQYF. Written as DNA, the CDR3 is TGTGCCAGCAGCCTAGGGACAGCACAAGAGACCCAGTACTTC. The complete variable domain, with remaining parts taken from reference TRBV5-4 and TRBJ2-5, reads ETGVTQSPTHLIKTRGQQVTLRCSSQSGHNTVSWYQQALGQGPQFIFQYYREEENGRGNFPPRFSGLQFPNYSSELNVNALELDDSALYLCASSLGTAQETQYFGPGTRLLVL.

The chain joins TRBV7-3 to TRBJ2-7; 9 bases agree with TRBD2. The CDR3 covers 16 residues. Looked up from germline, CDR1 is SGHTA and CDR2 is FQGTGA. V was pared by 2 bases and J by 2 bases, with 7 bases of the junction left unmatched. CDR3 nucleotides: TGTGCCAGCAGCTTAGCCCCAGCGGGGGGTCCCTACGAGCAGTACTTC. This encodes CASSLAPAGGPYEQYF.

The chain couples TRBV2 to TRBJ1-5, with D perhaps TRBD1 (6 bases). Germline V gives CDR1 SNHLY, CDR2 FYNNEI. There are 16 residues in the CDR3. V lost 6 bases, J lost 3 bases, and 18 bases lay in between. The CDR3 DNA reads as TGTGCCAGCAGCGCACTCGGGGGGCCGCCCAATCAGCCCCAGCATTTT. Amino acid sequence: CASSALGGPPNQPQHF. Supplemented by reference TRBV2 and TRBJ1-5, the full variable domain reads EPEVTQTPSHQVTQMGQEVILRCVPISNHLYFYWYRQILGQKVEFLVSFYNNEISEKSEIFDDQFSVERPDGSNFTLKIRSTKLEDSAMYFCASSALGGPPNQPQHFGDGTRLSIL.

The chain couples TRBV5-4 to TRBJ2-1, with D perhaps matching TRBD1 (6 bases). V dropped 3 bases and J dropped 1 base, with 14 bases sitting between them. Germline V gene data show CDR1 as SGHNT and CDR2 as YYREEE (reference sequence). CDR3 length: 16 amino acids. The CDR3 is CASSSHLQGSYNEQFF. As DNA, the CDR3 is TGTGCCAGCAGCTCCCATCTTCAGGGGTCCTACAATGAGCAGTTCTTC.

This rearrangement joins TRBV6-6 to TRBJ1-5; no clear D. The V and J ends lost 6 bases and 6 bases respectively, with 18 bases between them. Germline V gene data show CDR1 as MNHNY and CDR2 as SVGAGI (reference sequence). The CDR3 consists of 15 residues. The CDR3 loop reads CASSDLREGSQPQHF. The CDR3 DNA follows: TGTGCCAGCAGCGACTTAAGGGAGGGTAGTCAGCCCCAGCATTTT.

This clone was observed a single time. This sequence joins TRBV30 and TRBJ2-3; 11 bases are a match to TRBD2. The CDR3 consists of 15 residues. From germline, CDR1 is GTSNPN and CDR2 SVGIG (reference sequence). V lost 3 bases, J lost 7 bases, and 9 bases stayed unmatched. The CDR3 loop is CAWRKASGGLHTQYF. DNA of the CDR3: TGTGCCTGGAGGAAAGCTAGCGGGGGGCTCCATACGCAGTATTTT. Supplemented by reference TRBV30 and TRBJ2-3, the full variable domain reads SQTIHQWPATLVQPVGSPLSLECTVEGTSNPNLYWYRQAAGRGLQLLFYSVGIGQISSEVPQNLSASRPQDRQFILSSKKLLLSDSGFYLCAWRKASGGLHTQYFGPGTRLTVL.

Notes on this clone: The same CDR3 is also encoded by other DNA sequences in this sample. The chain employs TRBV5-1 and TRBJ1-2, with unresolved D. Trimming took off 0 bases at V and 2 bases at J, with 8 bases between the two ends. This CDR3 spans 14 amino acids. In germline, CDR1 is SGHRS, CDR2 YFSETQ. CDR3 loop: CASSLEGANYGYTF. CDR3 nucleotide sequence: TGCGCCAGCAGCTTGGAGGGTGCCAACTATGGCTACACCTTC.

The chain is built from TRBV4-3 and TRBJ2-1; D perhaps matches TRBD2 (6 bases). Germline V gene data show CDR1 as LGHNA and CDR2 as YSLEER. V lost 3 bases and J 0 bases, leaving 6 bases between the germline ends. The CDR3 has 14 residues. CDR3 loop: CASSQDYSYNEQFF. CDR3 bases: TGCGCCAGCAGCCAGGACTACTCCTACAATGAGCAGTTCTTC.